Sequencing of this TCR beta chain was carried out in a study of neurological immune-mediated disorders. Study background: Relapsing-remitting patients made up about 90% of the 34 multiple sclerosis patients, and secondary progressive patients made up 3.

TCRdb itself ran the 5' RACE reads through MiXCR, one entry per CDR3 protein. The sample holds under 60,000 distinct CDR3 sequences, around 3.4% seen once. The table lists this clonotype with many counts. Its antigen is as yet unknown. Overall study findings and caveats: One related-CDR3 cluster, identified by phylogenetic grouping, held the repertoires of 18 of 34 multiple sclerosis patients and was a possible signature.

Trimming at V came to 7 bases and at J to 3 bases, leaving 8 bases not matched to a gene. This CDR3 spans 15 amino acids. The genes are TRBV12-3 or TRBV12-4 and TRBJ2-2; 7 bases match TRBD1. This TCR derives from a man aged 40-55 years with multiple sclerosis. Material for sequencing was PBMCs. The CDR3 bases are TGTGCCAGCACGACCCAGGGGGTAGACACCGGGGAGCTGTTTTTT. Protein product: CASTTQGVDTGELFF.